The TCR beta chain described here comes from a study of human T cells and chemical hapten exposure. Per the germline V gene, CDR1 is SGHAT and CDR2 is FQNNGV. Losses at the gene ends were 6 bases for V and 5 bases for J; bases not matched to a gene: 1. The CDR3 extends over 12 amino acids. Time point of the sample: pre-sensitization, week 0. Treatment indicated: therapeutic diphenylcyclopropenone sensitization with weekly scalp DPC. Ahead of applying each patch test, blood was sampled. Authors' analysis steps: The median was roughly 95,000 TCRs per sample, ranging about 20,000 to 690,600. TCRdb passed the RACE reads through MiXCR, listing each CDR3 protein once. The V and J calls shown here were made by TCRdb, not taken from the authors' results. The repertoire holds some 200,000 distinct CDR3 sequences, 30% seen once, with roughly 3% in the top ten. Whole-study findings and limits: After DPC sensitization, TCRs above 1 in 1000 frequency showed no change. Expanded TCRs were compared with controls, and the expanded TCRs formed significantly more large CDR3 similarity clusters.

This clonotype has just a few counts. The antigen remains undetermined. The receptor comes from a woman under 40 with alopecia areata. Some clones in this sample may be carry-over from other donors' samples. This chain joins TRBV11-2 and TRBJ2-7, with TRBD1 identical over 10 bases. The sequencing here drew on whole blood, taken in connection with sensitization to the hapten diphenylcyclopropenone (DPC). The CDR3 sequence is CASRTGGNEQYF. The CDR3 DNA reads as TGTGCCAGCAGGACAGGGGGCAACGAGCAGTACTTC.